This TCR beta chain is from a study of blood T cell repertoires in COVID-19. Per germline, CDR1 MNHNY and CDR2 SVGAGI (reference sequence). The CDR3 loop spans 11 amino acids. The ends were cut back, 5 bases at V and 5 bases at J, with 7 bases in the middle. This clone was seen only a few times. Sequencing was performed with immunoSEQ multiplex PCR; in TCRdb, only in-frame clones are kept and a portion is missing. The top ten hold around 6% of the sample, which has approximately 170,000 clones, 80% seen once. The receptor was derived from a middle-aged man who had recovered from COVID-19. Sequencing used PBMCs or T cells enriched from blood (not recorded which). The J gene is TRBJ2-7, the V gene TRBV6-6; D perhaps matches TRBD1 (5 bases). The CDR3 DNA reads as TGTGCCAGCAGTCTCAGGGACGAGCAGTACTTC. Translated: CASSLRDEQYF.